A selection of T cell receptor beta chains follows, all from one sample in a study of identical twins. TCRdb re-called the 5' RACE reads with MiXCR, one entry per CDR3 protein. The sample contains around 500,000 distinct CDR3 sequences, 14% of which appear only once. This sample was also put to use in a study of yellow fever vaccine responses in identical twins.

The sequenced sample was CD4+ T cells sorted from blood. The origin of the receptors is a woman between 18 and 29 years old in good health. The CDR3 runs from the conserved cysteine through the conserved F or W. The order of the fields is V gene, clone size, J gene, D gene, CDR3 DNA, CDR3 protein. A D gene is named only where the DNA matches it firmly. Clone size, where shown, is once, few, many, or a class for clones that have expanded.

V: TRBV25-1
size: .
J: TRBJ2-5
D: .
DNA: TGTGCCAGCAGTGACATGGGCCGTGCTGTGGAGACCCAGTACTTC
CDR3: CASSDMGRAVETQYF

V: TRBV6-4
size: .
J: TRBJ2-4
D: .
DNA: TGTGCCAGCAGTCTACACCTCCATCCGTTTCTGGACATTCAGTACTTC
CDR3: CASSLHLHPFLDIQYF

V: TRBV6-4
size: .
J: TRBJ2-3
D: .
DNA: TGTGCCAGCAGTGTATCCGAGACAGGCACAGATACGCAGTATTTT
CDR3: CASSVSETGTDTQYF

V: TRBV20-1
size: many
J: TRBJ2-7
D: TRBD2
DNA: TGCAGTGCTAGAGATTGGCTAGCGGCCCCCTACGAGCAGTACTTC
CDR3: CSARDWLAAPYEQYF

V: TRBV29-1
size: few
J: TRBJ2-1
D: .
DNA: TGCAGCGTTGATGGCGATGAGCAGTTCTTC
CDR3: CSVDGDEQFF

V: TRBV7-3
size: .
J: TRBJ2-2
D: TRBD2
DNA: TGTGCCAGCAGCTTAACAGGCGGGACTAGCCCCGGGGAGCTGTTTTTT
CDR3: CASSLTGGTSPGELFF

V: TRBV28
size: .
J: TRBJ2-5
D: TRBD1
DNA: TGTGCCAGCAGTTATGACAGGGGTGGAGAGACCCAGTACTTC
CDR3: CASSYDRGGETQYF

V: TRBV5-1
size: .
J: TRBJ2-2
D: .
DNA: TGCGCCAGCAGCTCCCTGGGGTACACCGGGGAGCTGTTTTTT
CDR3: CASSSLGYTGELFF

V: TRBV5-1
size: many
J: TRBJ2-1
D: .
DNA: TGCGCCAGCAGCCTACCGGGGACTGGTTACTACAATGAGCAGTTCTTC
CDR3: CASSLPGTGYYNEQFF

V: TRBV5-1
size: .
J: TRBJ2-1
D: TRBD1
DNA: TGCGCCAGCAGGAACTCGGGACAGACCTACAATGAGCAGTTCTTC
CDR3: CASRNSGQTYNEQFF

V: TRBV20-1
size: .
J: TRBJ2-7
D: TRBD2
DNA: TGCAGTGCTCGCCAGGGAGCGGGAGTCTACGAGCAGTACTTC
CDR3: CSARQGAGVYEQYF

V: TRBV12-3/TRBV12-4
size: .
J: TRBJ2-5
D: TRBD2
DNA: TGTGCCAGCAGTCCGGGACTAGCGGGGCAGACCCAGTACTTC
CDR3: CASSPGLAGQTQYF

V: TRBV29-1
size: .
J: TRBJ1-1
D: .
DNA: TGCAGCGTTTCTCGGGGAAGCACTGAAGCTTTCTTT
CDR3: CSVSRGSTEAFF

V: TRBV6-5
size: .
J: TRBJ2-3
D: TRBD2
DNA: TGTGCCAGCAGTTACGCTGGACTAGCGGGCCTCACAGATACGCAGTATTTT
CDR3: CASSYAGLAGLTDTQYF

V: TRBV20-1
size: few
J: TRBJ2-7
D: .
DNA: TGCAGTGCTAGACCGGGGGCCTCCTACGAGCAGTACTTC
CDR3: CSARPGASYEQYF

V: TRBV29-1
size: .
J: TRBJ2-3
D: .
DNA: TGCAGCGTTGAGAGAGAACTCACAGATACGCAGTATTTT
CDR3: CSVERELTDTQYF

V: TRBV7-8
size: .
J: TRBJ2-3
D: TRBD2
DNA: TGTGCCAGCAGCGGGACCACTAGCGGGAGAGTTCAGGATACGCAGTATTTT
CDR3: CASSGTTSGRVQDTQYF

V: TRBV7-3
size: few
J: TRBJ2-3
D: TRBD2
DNA: TGTGCCAGCAGCCCCGGGACTAGCGGGGCCCCGGGGAGTACGCAGTATTTT
CDR3: CASSPGTSGAPGSTQYF

V: TRBV29-1
size: few
J: TRBJ2-3
D: .
DNA: TGCAGCGTTGAAGTGTCAGGGTTAGATACGCAGTATTTT
CDR3: CSVEVSGLDTQYF

V: TRBV12-3/TRBV12-4
size: .
J: TRBJ1-5
D: TRBD1
DNA: TGTGCCAGCAGTCCCCGGGACAGGGGGAATCAGCCCCAGCATTTT
CDR3: CASSPRDRGNQPQHF

V: TRBV7-9
size: .
J: TRBJ2-1
D: .
DNA: TGTGCCAGCAGTTTAGATCTCGGGCAGTTCTTC
CDR3: CASSLDLGQFF

V: TRBV6-1
size: .
J: TRBJ1-1
D: TRBD1
DNA: TGTGCCAGCAGGGCCGGGACAGCTACGAATGAAGCTTTCTTT
CDR3: CASRAGTATNEAFF